This is a list of T cell receptor beta chains from one sample in a study of shared clonotypes between healthy human individuals. Profiled with immunoSEQ multiplex PCR; TCRdb holds only in-frame clones, not every one. The table shows about 2,100,000 clones, with around 93% occurring only once. The sequencing input was naive CD8+ T cells from PBMCs. Receptors originate from a man aged 18 to 30 in good health. Some clones in this sample may be carry-over from other donors' samples. The CDR3 runs from the conserved cysteine through the conserved F or W. Each record gives: J gene, V gene, clone size, D gene, CDR3 DNA, CDR3 protein. The D gene is left open where the match is weak. Clone size is not always given. Where it is, it says once, few, many or a class for expanded clones.

>TRBJ2-1|TRBV12-5|.|TRBD1
TGTGCTAGTGGTTTGATAGGGACAGGGTCCAATGAGCAGTTCTTC
CASGLIGTGSNEQFF
>TRBJ2-2|TRBV11-1|.|.
TGTGCCAGCAGCTTAGAGGAGGGGGCGGTAAACACCGGGGAGCTGTTTTTT
CASSLEEGAVNTGELFF
>TRBJ1-2|TRBV5-4|.|.
TGTGCCAGCAGCTCGGGGGAATATGGCTACACCTTC
CASSSGEYGYTF
>TRBJ1-1|TRBV2|.|.
TGTGCCAGCGGGGAAGGGCCAAGAGTTGAAGCTTTCTTT
CASGEGPRVEAFF
>TRBJ2-7|TRBV12-1|.|.
TGTGCCAGATTCAGTTTAACACGGGGACTATTCCCCTACGAGCAGTACTTC
CARFSLTRGLFPYEQYF
>TRBJ1-3|TRBV7-9|.|.
TGTGCCAGCAGCTCTACCTTGATCTCTGGAAACACCATATATTTT
CASSSTLISGNTIYF
>TRBJ2-7|TRBV27|.|TRBD2
TGTGCCAGCAGTTCCGGGACTAGCGGCTACGAGCAGTACTTC
CASSSGTSGYEQYF
>TRBJ2-7|TRBV27|.|.
TGTGCCAGCAGTCCCCAGCCAGTGCGGCCCTACGAGCAGTACTTC
CASSPQPVRPYEQYF
>TRBJ2-7|TRBV11-2|.|.
TGTGCCAGCAGCTTAGATCTGTCAATCTCCCTTTACTACGAGCAGTACTTC
CASSLDLSISLYYEQYF
>TRBJ2-2|TRBV30|.|TRBD2
TGTGCCTGGACGGGAGGGCCGGGCACCGGGGAGCTGTTTTTT
CAWTGGPGTGELFF
>TRBJ2-5|TRBV5-5|.|TRBD2
TGTGCCAGCAGCTTGTGGCTAGCGGGAGAGGGCATCCAAGAGACCCAGTACTTC
CASSLWLAGEGIQETQYF
>TRBJ2-7|TRBV20-1|.|.
TGCAGTGCGCCGGTTACAGGGCACCAGTACTTC
CSAPVTGHQYF
>TRBJ1-2|TRBV4-2|.|TRBD1
TGTGCCAGCAGCCTGGGACAGCTCAAAACCTTC
CASSLGQLKTF
>TRBJ2-7|TRBV5-1|.|TRBD1
TGCGCCAGCAGCTTGGGCGGACAGGGGAGAGTGCAGTACTTC
CASSLGGQGRVQYF
>TRBJ2-3|TRBV27|.|.
TGTGCCAGCAGTTTATGGAGCACAGATACGCAGTATTTT
CASSLWSTDTQYF
>TRBJ2-5|TRBV5-5|.|TRBD2
TGTGCCAGCAGCTTGGCCTTTTCGGGGGGAGAGACCCAGTACTTC
CASSLAFSGGETQYF
>TRBJ2-7|TRBV7-9|.|.
TGTGCGGTTGTGGGCAAAGACTACGAGCAGTACTTC
CAVVGKDYEQYF
>TRBJ2-2|TRBV27|.|.
TGTGCCAGCAGAGAGACGACCGGGGAGCTGTTTTTT
CASRETTGELFF
>TRBJ1-1|TRBV5-1|.|.
TGCGCCAGCAGCAATACCTCGGACAGACCGAACACTGAAGCTTTCTTT
CASSNTSDRPNTEAFF
>TRBJ2-7|TRBV4-1|.|.
TGCGCCAGCAGCCAAGGGCGGGCAGGGGGGTCCTACGAGCAGTACTTC
CASSQGRAGGSYEQYF
>TRBJ1-4|TRBV4-2|.|.
TGTGCCAGCAGCCAGGTTCAGGGAAATCCTAATGAAAAACTGTTTTTT
CASSQVQGNPNEKLFF
>TRBJ2-3|TRBV30|.|.
TGTGCCTGGAGTGACCTACAGGGATCAGATACGCAGTATTTT
CAWSDLQGSDTQYF
>TRBJ1-1|TRBV27|.|TRBD1
TGTGCCAGCAGTCCAACGACAGGGGCGTTGAACACTGAAGCTTTCTTT
CASSPTTGALNTEAFF
>TRBJ2-1|TRBV29-1|.|TRBD1
TGCAGCGTTGAAGTCCGGGACAGCTACAATGAGCAGTTCTTC
CSVEVRDSYNEQFF
>TRBJ2-7|TRBV7-2|.|.
TGTGCCAGCAGCTCAATGGGCCGGCACGAGCAGTACTTC
CASSSMGRHEQYF
>TRBJ2-5|TRBV5-6|.|.
TGTGCCAGCAGCTTACAGGGCCAAGAGACCCAGTACTTC
CASSLQGQETQYF
>TRBJ2-4|TRBV4-2|.|.
TGTGCCAGCAGCCAAGAAGGGTCCAGGGGAGGTGCCAAAAACATTCAGTACTTC
CASSQEGSRGGAKNIQYF
>TRBJ2-7|TRBV7-6|.|.
TGTGCCAGCAGCCCAACGACTTTCAGGAGCCACGAGCAGTACTTC
CASSPTTFRSHEQYF
>TRBJ2-7|TRBV6-5|once|.
TGTGCCAGCAGTTACTCGACGGAGGGGTTCGCCGAGCAGTACTTC
CASSYSTEGFAEQYF
>TRBJ2-1|TRBV20-1|.|.
TGCAGTGCGGGGGACGTTGATGAGCAGTTCTTC
CSAGDVDEQFF
>TRBJ2-1|TRBV11-2|.|.
TGTGCCAGCAGCTTAGGCAGGGGTGCCTACAATGAGCAGTTCTTC
CASSLGRGAYNEQFF
>TRBJ2-3|TRBV7-2|.|TRBD2
TGTGCCAGCAGCCGACCTCCGGGACTAGCTGCAGATACGCAGTATTTT
CASSRPPGLAADTQYF
>TRBJ2-5|TRBV13|once|.
TGTGCCAGCAGCTTAGGCGCAGGGCTAAGAGAGACCCAGTACTTC
CASSLGAGLRETQYF
>TRBJ1-2|TRBV7-9|.|.
TGTGCCAGCAGCTTAGCACAGGCGGACGGCTACACCTTC
CASSLAQADGYTF
>TRBJ2-5|TRBV28|.|TRBD2
TGTGCCAGCAGCGAGGGACTATTCCAAGAGACCCAGTACTTC
CASSEGLFQETQYF
>TRBJ2-7|TRBV7-8|.|.
TGTGCCAGCAGCCCGGGCGATTGGGGGGACAGACCCTACGAGCAGTACTTC
CASSPGDWGDRPYEQYF
>TRBJ2-6|TRBV7-9|.|TRBD1
TGTGCCAGCAGTGGGACAGGGGGCGGTTCTGGGGCCAACGTCCTGACTTTC
CASSGTGGGSGANVLTF
>TRBJ2-7|TRBV28|.|TRBD2
TGTGCCAGCAGTTTAGTAGCTGGGCGGGGGGGCGAGCAGTACTTC
CASSLVAGRGGEQYF
>TRBJ1-2|TRBV6-1|.|TRBD1
TGTGCCAGCAGTGAGGGGGACAGGAGGAGTGGTGGCTACACCTTC
CASSEGDRRSGGYTF
>TRBJ1-4|TRBV9|.|TRBD1
TGTGCCAGCAGCGTCGCGGACAGGTCTAATGAAAAACTGTTTTTT
CASSVADRSNEKLFF
>TRBJ2-7|TRBV7-2|.|.
TGTGCCAGCAGCCCCGACAGCTCCGAGCAGTACTTC
CASSPDSSEQYF
>TRBJ2-1|TRBV4-1|.|.
TGCGCCAGCAGCCAAGCTACCCACCGTGCCAATGAGCAGTTCTTC
CASSQATHRANEQFF
>TRBJ2-2|TRBV7-9|.|.
TGTGCCAGCAGCTTATTGGGGGAGAACACCGGGGAGCTGTTTTTT
CASSLLGENTGELFF
>TRBJ2-1|TRBV6-5|.|.
TGTGCCAGCAGTTACTCGATGGAAGGGCTCGGCAATGAGCAGTTCTTC
CASSYSMEGLGNEQFF
>TRBJ2-7|TRBV28|once|TRBD2
TGTGCCAGCAGTTTTTTTCGGGGGGTTAGCCACGAGCAGTACTTC
CASSFFRGVSHEQYF
>TRBJ2-3|TRBV19|.|TRBD2
TGTGCCAGTACCCGGGGGGGCAGCACTAGCACAGATACGCAGTATTTT
CASTRGGSTSTDTQYF
>TRBJ1-4|TRBV28|.|.
TGTGCCAGCAGTTTAATAGAAGAAAAACTGTTTTTT
CASSLIEEKLFF
>TRBJ1-2|TRBV4-2|.|.
TGTGCCAGCAGCCAAGTGAATACGGGGTCATATGGCTACACCTTC
CASSQVNTGSYGYTF
>TRBJ2-7|TRBV19|.|.
TGTGCCAGTAGTGCCGATCACGATTCCTTAACGGCGACCGGCGAGCAGTACTTC
CASSADHDSLTATGEQYF
>TRBJ2-3|TRBV6-1|.|.
TGTGCCAGCAGTGAGATCACGTCTTTAATCAGTTGGGGCACGCAGTATTTT
CASSEITSLISWGTQYF
>TRBJ2-1|TRBV27|.|TRBD2
TGTGCCAGCAGTTTTCTGGCGGGAGTGGGCAATGAGCAGTTCTTC
CASSFLAGVGNEQFF
>TRBJ2-1|TRBV6-5|.|TRBD1
TGTGCCAGCAGAGGGGGACAGCCTTACAATGAGCAGTTCTTC
CASRGGQPYNEQFF
>TRBJ2-3|TRBV7-2|.|TRBD2
TGTGCCAGCAGCTTCCGAGGGACTAGCGGTCTTTTCCCGCAGTATTTT
CASSFRGTSGLFPQYF